This entry lists 10 T cell receptor beta chains sequenced from one sample in a study of CD8+CD57+ T cells in acquired aplastic anemia. The TCR beta profiling, which covered VDJ combination and CDR3 sequence, was carried out using genomic DNA as the template. TCRdb re-analysed the reads in MiXCR, keeping a single row per CDR3 protein. The sample holds 310,000 or so distinct CDR3 sequences, under 65% seen once. In patients chosen for sequencing, flow cytometry had shown CD8+CD57+ cell expansion. The sequencing input was sorted CD4+, CD8+, or CD8+CD57+ T cells (not recorded which) from PBMCs. Receptor source: a human donor with aplastic anemia.

This clonotype was observed a few times. The chain joins TRBV24-1 to TRBJ1-2; 11 nucleotides match TRBD1. Germline V gene sequence: CDR1 KGHDR, CDR2 SFDVKD. V dropped 4 bases and J dropped 6; count of bases not matched to a gene: 3. This CDR3 has 14 amino acids. CDR3 region: CATSDGGQGDGYTF. CDR3 bases: TGTGCCACCAGTGACGGGGGACAGGGGGATGGCTACACCTTC.

The chain combines TRBV7-6 with TRBJ2-1; D is undetermined. Trimming stripped 5 bases from V and 0 bases from J, with 17 bases between. The CDR3 is 17 residues long. Germline V gene lookup returns CDR1 SGHVS and CDR2 FNYEAQ. The CDR3 spells CASSQPDTPSSYNEQFF. CDR3 nucleotides: TGTGCCAGCAGCCAACCAGACACGCCGAGCTCCTACAATGAGCAGTTCTTC.

This clonotype was observed many times. The chain links TRBV6-1 to TRBJ2-5; 9 bases are a match to TRBD2. This CDR3 comprises 14 residues. Germline values: CDR1 MNHNS, CDR2 SASEGT. V dropped 5 bases and J dropped 4; count of bases not matched to a gene: 5. The CDR3 region has the DNA TGTGCCAGCAGTCGTGGCGGGGGGGCAGAGACCCAGTACTTC. Residues: CASSRGGGAETQYF.

On this clonotype: Relative to the germline gene, one junction end is altered; a read error may explain this. This chain connects TRBV15 to TRBJ1-1; 9 nucleotides align to TRBD1. The CDR3 runs to 13 residues. From germline, CDR1 is LNHNV and CDR2 YYDKDF (reference sequence). The CDR3 sequence: CAGEGQGNTEAFF. In DNA, the CDR3 is TGCGCCGGGGAGGGACAGGGGAACACTGAAGCTTTCTTT.

The chain has TRBV25-1 and TRBJ2-3, with 7 bases fitting TRBD1. Germline-derived CDR1 and CDR2 are MGHDK and SYGVNS. Trimming removed 3 bases from V and 2 bases from J; junction bases left unmatched: 11. This CDR3 is built from 17 residues. DNA of the CDR3: TGTGCCAGCAGTGATCCGAGACAGGGTGGTTTCACAGATACGCAGTATTTT. Its protein product is CASSDPRQGGFTDTQYF.

Here the CDR3 DNA reads TGTGCCAGCAGCTTAAACCTAGCGGGACAGGTGCCTGAAGCTTTCTTT. The encoded protein is CASSLNLAGQVPEAFF. The gene calls are TRBV7-3 and TRBJ1-1; TRBD1 matches at 8 bases. Germline trimming cut 1 base from V and 6 bases from J; bases unmatched to any gene: 10. Germline V lookup: CDR1 SGHTA, CDR2 FQGTGA. The CDR3 spans 16 residues.

The chain links TRBV20-1 to TRBJ1-2; 8 bases map to TRBD1. Germline values: CDR1 DFQATT, CDR2 SNEGSKA (reference sequence). The length of the CDR3 is 13 residues. The J segment lost 7 bases and the V segment lost 6 bases, leaving 10 bases of the junction unmatched. The CDR3 spells CSAEDQGAFGYTF. Here the CDR3 DNA reads TGCAGTGCGGAAGACCAGGGGGCGTTTGGCTACACCTTC.

The rearrangement links TRBV9 to TRBJ2-2, with 7 bases matching TRBD2. The CDR3 is 13 amino acids. Germline V gives CDR1 SGDLS, CDR2 YYNGEE. V gave up 0 bases and J gave up 8 bases; unmatched junction bases: 1. The CDR3 region has the DNA TGTGCCAGCAGCGTAGGGACTAGAGGGGAGCTGTTTTTT. Translated: CASSVGTRGELFF.

This clonotype was found many times. This chain links TRBV5-1 with TRBJ2-2, with TRBD1 matching 7 bases. The CDR3 loop spans 15 amino acids. The J segment lost 4 bases and the V segment lost 0 bases, leaving 3 bases of the junction unmatched. The V gene's germline CDR1 is SGHRS and CDR2 YFSETQ. CDR3 protein: CASSLGQGSTGELFF. CDR3 nucleotide sequence: TGCGCCAGCAGCTTGGGACAGGGCTCCACCGGGGAGCTGTTTTTT.

V gene TRBV20-1 combines with J gene TRBJ1-2, with unresolved D. The CDR3 contains 13 residues. CDR1 and CDR2 (germline): DFQATT, SNEGSKA (reference sequence). V lost 6 bases to trimming and J lost 7 bases, with 18 bases between them. The CDR3 region is CSAIQPGHGGYTF. CDR3 nucleotide sequence: TGCAGTGCCATCCAACCCGGCCACGGTGGCTACACCTTC.